Described below is a single TCR beta chain sequence and its context. This record belongs to a study of control samples from healthy donors and cancer patients. V lost 2 bases and J lost 3; bases outside the gene matches: 3. The germline CDR1 and CDR2 sequences are SGHTA and FQGNSA. The CDR3 spans 14 residues. Assay used: immunoSEQ multiplex PCR; TCRdb lists only in-frame clones, some missing. The table lists 65,000 to 95,000 clones, around 87% of them singletons. Sequencing input: blood. The receptor was derived from a man aged 50-60 years in good health. The J gene is TRBJ1-2, the V gene TRBV7-2; the match to TRBD1 covers 7 bases. The CDR3 region is CASSLTGDYYGYTF. DNA for the CDR3: TGTGCCAGCAGCTTAACAGGGGATTACTATGGCTACACCTTC.